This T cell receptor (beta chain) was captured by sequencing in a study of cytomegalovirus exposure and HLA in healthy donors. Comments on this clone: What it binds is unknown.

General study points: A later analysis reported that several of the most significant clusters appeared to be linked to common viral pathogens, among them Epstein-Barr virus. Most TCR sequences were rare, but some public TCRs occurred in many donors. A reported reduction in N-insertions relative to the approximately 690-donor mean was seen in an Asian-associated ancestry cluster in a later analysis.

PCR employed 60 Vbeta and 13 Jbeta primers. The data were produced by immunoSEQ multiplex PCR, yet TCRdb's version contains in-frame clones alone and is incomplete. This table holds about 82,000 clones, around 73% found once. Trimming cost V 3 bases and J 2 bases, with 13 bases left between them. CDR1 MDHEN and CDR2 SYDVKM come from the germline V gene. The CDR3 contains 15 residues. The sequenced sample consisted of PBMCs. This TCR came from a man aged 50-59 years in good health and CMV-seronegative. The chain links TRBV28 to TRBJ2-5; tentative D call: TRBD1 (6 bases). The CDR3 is CASSFGSGEQETQYF. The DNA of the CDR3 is TGTGCCAGCAGTTTTGGGTCAGGGGAACAAGAGACCCAGTACTTC. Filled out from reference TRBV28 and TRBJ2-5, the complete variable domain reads DVKVTQSSRYLVKRTGEKVFLECVQDMDHENMFWYRQDPGLGLRLIYFSYDVKMKEKGDIPEGYSVSREKKERFSLILESASTNQTSMYLCASSFGSGEQETQYFGPGTRLLVL.